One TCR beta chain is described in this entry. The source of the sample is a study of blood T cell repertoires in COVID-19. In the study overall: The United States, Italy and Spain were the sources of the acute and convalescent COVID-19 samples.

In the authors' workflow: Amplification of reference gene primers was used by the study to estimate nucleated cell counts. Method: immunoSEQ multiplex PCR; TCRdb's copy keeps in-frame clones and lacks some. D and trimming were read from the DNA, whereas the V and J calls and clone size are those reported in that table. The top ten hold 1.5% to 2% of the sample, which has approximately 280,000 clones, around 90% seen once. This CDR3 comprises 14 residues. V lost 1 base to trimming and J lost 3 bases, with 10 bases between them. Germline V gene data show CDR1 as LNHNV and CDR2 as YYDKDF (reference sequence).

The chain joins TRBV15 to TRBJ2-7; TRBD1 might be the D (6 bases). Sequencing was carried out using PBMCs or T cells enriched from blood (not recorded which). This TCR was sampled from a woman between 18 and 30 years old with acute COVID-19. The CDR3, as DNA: TGTGCCACCAGCAGAGCAAACAGGGTCTACGAGCAGTACTTC. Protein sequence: CATSRANRVYEQYF.